The entry below describes one TCR beta chain. The data are from a study of Tregs in tolerant kidney transplant recipients. Germline V gene data show CDR1 as SGHRS and CDR2 as YFSETQ. V lost 0 bases to trimming and J lost 6 bases; unmatched junction nucleotides: 5. The CDR3 consists of 15 residues. The assay was immunoSEQ multiplex PCR, and TCRdb's table has in-frame clones only and misses some. In the table there are under 100,000 clones, roughly 92% of which are singletons. The receptor was isolated from a human donor in good health. This chain joins TRBV5-1 and TRBJ1-2, with 10 bases that match TRBD1. The sample taken for sequencing was CD8+ T cells from blood. Written as DNA, the CDR3 is TGCGCCAGCAGCTTGGAGACAGGGGGCGCTGATGGCTACACCTTC. Translation gives CASSLETGGADGYTF.